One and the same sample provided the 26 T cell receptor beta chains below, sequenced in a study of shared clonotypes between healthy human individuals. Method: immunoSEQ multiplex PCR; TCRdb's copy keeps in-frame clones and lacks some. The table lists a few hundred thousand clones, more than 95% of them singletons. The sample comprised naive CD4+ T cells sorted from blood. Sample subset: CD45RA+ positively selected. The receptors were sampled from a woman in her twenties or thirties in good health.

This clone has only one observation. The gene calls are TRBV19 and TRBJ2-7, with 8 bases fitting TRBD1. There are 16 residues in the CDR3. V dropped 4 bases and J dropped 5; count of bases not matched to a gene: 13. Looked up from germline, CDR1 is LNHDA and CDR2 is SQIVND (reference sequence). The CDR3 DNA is TGTGCCAGTAGTAGACCCGACTGGACAGGGACCCACGAGCAGTACTTC. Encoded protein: CASSRPDWTGTHEQYF.

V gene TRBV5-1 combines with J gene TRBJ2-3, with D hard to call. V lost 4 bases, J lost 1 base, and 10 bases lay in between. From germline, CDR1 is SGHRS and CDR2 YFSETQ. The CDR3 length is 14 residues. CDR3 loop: CASSPTLGTDTQYF. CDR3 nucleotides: TGCGCCAGCAGCCCGACCCTAGGCACAGATACGCAGTATTTT.

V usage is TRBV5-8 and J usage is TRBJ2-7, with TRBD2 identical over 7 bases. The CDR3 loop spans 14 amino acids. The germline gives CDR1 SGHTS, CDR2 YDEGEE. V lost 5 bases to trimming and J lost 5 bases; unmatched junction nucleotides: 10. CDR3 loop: CASSRAGERHEQYF. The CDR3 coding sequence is TGTGCCAGCAGTCGGGCGGGGGAGAGGCACGAGCAGTACTTC.

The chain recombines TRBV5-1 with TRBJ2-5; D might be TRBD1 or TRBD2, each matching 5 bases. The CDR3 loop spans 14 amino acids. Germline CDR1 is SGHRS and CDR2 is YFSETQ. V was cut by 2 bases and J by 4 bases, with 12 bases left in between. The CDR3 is CASSFMRGAETQYF. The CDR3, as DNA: TGCGCCAGCAGCTTTATGAGGGGAGCAGAGACCCAGTACTTC.

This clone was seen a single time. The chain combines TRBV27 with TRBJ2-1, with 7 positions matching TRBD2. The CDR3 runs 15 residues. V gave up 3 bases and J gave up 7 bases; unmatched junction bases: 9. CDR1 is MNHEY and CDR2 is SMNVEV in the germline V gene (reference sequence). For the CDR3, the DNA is TGTGCCAGCAGTTTTAGAGCTGCCGGGGGGAATGAGCAGTTCTTC. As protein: CASSFRAAGGNEQFF.

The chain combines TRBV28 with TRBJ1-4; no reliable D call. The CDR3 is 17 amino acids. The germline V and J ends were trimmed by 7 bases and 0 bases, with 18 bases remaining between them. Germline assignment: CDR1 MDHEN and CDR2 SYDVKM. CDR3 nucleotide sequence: TGTGCCAGCAATTCCCCGGGTCCAGGTGCAACTAATGAAAAACTGTTTTTT. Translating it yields CASNSPGPGATNEKLFF. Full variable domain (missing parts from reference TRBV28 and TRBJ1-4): DVKVTQSSRYLVKRTGEKVFLECVQDMDHENMFWYRQDPGLGLRLIYFSYDVKMKEKGDIPEGYSVSREKKERFSLILESASTNQTSMYLCASNSPGPGATNEKLFFGSGTQLSVL.

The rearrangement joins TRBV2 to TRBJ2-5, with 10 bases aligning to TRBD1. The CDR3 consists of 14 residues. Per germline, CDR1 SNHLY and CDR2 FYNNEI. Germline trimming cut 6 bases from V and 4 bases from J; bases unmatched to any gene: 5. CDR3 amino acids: CASRWGQGLETQYF. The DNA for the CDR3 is TGTGCCAGCAGATGGGGACAGGGGTTAGAGACCCAGTACTTC.

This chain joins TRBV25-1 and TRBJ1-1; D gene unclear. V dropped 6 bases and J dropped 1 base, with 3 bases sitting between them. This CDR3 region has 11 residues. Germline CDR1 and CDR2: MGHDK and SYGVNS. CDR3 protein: CASRRNTEAFF. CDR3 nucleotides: TGTGCCAGCAGACGGAACACTGAAGCTTTCTTT.

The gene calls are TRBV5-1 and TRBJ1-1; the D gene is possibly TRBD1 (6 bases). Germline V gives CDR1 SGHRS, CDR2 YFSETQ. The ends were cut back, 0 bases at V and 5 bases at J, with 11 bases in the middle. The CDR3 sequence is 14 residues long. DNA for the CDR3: TGCGCCAGCAGCTTGGTTCAGGGGAAGACTGAAGCTTTCTTT. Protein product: CASSLVQGKTEAFF. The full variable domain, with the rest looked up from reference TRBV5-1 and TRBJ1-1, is KAGVTQTPRYLIKTRGQQVTLSCSPISGHRSVSWYQQTPGQGLQFLFEYFSETQRNKGNFPGRFSGRQFSNSRSEMNVSTLELGDSALYLCASSLVQGKTEAFFGQGTRLTVV.

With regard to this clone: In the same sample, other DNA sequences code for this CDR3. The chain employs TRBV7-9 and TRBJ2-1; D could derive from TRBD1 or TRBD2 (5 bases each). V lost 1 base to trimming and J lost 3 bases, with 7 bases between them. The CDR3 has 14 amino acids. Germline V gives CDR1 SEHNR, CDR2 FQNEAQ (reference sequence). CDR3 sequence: CASSLVGDYNEQFF. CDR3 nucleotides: TGTGCCAGCAGCTTAGTGGGGGACTACAATGAGCAGTTCTTC.

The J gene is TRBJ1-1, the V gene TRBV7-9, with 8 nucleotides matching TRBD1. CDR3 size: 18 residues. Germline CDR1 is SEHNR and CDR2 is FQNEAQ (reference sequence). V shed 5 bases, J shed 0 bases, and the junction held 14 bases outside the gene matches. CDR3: CASSPNRGNPLMNTEAFF. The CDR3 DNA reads TGTGCCAGCAGCCCCAACAGGGGGAATCCCCTCATGAACACTGAAGCTTTCTTT.

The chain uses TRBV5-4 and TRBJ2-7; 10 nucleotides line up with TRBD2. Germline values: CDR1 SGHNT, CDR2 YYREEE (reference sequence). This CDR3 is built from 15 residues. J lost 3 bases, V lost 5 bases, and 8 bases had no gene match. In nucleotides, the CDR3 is TGTGCCAGCAGGTCCGGGACTAGCGTCCTCTACGAGCAGTACTTC. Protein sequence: CASRSGTSVLYEQYF.

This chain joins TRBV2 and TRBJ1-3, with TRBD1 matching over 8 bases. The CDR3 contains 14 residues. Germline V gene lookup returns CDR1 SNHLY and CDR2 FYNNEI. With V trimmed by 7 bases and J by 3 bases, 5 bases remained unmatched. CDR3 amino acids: CASTGTGLGNTIYF. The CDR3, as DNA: TGTGCCAGCACGGGGACAGGTCTTGGAAACACCATATATTTT. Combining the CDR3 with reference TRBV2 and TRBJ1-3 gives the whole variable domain EPEVTQTPSHQVTQMGQEVILRCVPISNHLYFYWYRQILGQKVEFLVSFYNNEISEKSEIFDDQFSVERPDGSNFTLKIRSTKLEDSAMYFCASTGTGLGNTIYFGEGSWLTVV.

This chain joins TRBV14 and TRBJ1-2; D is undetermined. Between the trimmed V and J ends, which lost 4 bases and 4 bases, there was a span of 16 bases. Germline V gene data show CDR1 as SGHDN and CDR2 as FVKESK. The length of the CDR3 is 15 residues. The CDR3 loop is CASSRPSGKTYGYTF. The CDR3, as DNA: TGTGCCAGCAGCCGCCCGTCTGGAAAGACCTATGGCTACACCTTC. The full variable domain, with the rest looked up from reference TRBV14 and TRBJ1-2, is EAGVTQFPSHSVIEKGQTVTLRCDPISGHDNLYWYRRVMGKEIKFLLHFVKESKQDESGMPNNRFLAERTGGTYSTLKVQPAELEDSGVYFCASSRPSGKTYGYTFGSGTRLTVV.

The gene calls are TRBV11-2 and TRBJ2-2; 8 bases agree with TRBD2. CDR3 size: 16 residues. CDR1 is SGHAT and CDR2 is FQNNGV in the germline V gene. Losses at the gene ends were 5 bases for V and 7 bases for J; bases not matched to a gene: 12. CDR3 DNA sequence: TGTGCCAGCAGCCCCCGGGGGGGGAAGGCGGGCGGGGAGCTGTTTTTT. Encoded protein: CASSPRGGKAGGELFF.

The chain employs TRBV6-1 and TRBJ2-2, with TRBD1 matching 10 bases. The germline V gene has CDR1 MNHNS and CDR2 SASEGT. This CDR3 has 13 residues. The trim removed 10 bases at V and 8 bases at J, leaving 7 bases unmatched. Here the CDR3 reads CATDRGPGGELFF. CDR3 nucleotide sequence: TGTGCCACAGACAGGGGGCCGGGAGGGGAGCTGTTTTTT.

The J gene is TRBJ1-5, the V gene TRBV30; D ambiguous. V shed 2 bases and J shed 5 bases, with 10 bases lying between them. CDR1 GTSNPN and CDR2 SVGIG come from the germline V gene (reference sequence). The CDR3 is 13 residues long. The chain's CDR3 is CAWSYSSYQPQHF. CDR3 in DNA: TGTGCCTGGAGTTACTCGAGTTATCAGCCCCAGCATTTT.

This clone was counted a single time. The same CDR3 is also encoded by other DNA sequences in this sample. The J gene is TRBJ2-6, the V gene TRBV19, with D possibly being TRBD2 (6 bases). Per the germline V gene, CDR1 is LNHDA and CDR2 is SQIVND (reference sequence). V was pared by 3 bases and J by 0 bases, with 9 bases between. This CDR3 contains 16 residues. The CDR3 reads CASSIGGSSGANVLTF. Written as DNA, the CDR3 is TGTGCCAGTAGTATCGGAGGGTCCTCTGGGGCCAACGTCCTGACTTTC.

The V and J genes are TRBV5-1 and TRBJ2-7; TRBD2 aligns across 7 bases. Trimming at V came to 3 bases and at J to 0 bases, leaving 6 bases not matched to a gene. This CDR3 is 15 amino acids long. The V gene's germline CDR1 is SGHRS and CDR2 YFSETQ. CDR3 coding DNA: TGCGCCAGCAGCTACGCCGGGAGGCGCTCCTACGAGCAGTACTTC. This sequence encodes CASSYAGRRSYEQYF.

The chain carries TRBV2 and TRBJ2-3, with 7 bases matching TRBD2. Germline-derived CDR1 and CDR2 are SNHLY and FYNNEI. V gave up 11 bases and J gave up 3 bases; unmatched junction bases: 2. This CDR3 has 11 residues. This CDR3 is CAGGGTDTQYF. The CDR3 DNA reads TGTGCCGGGGGGGGGACAGATACGCAGTATTTT.

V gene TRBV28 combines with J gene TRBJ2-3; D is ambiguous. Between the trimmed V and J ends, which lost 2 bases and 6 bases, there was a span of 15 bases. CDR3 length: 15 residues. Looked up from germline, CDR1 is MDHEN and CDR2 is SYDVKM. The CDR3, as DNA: TGTGCCAGCAGTTTAGTCTATCTTCGTTTGGATACGCAGTATTTT. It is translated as CASSLVYLRLDTQYF.

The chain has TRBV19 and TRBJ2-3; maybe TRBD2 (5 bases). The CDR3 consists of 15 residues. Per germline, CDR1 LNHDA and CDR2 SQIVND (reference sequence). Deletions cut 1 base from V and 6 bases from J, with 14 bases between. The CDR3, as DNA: TGTGCCAGTAGTATAGCAGCCGCTGGGGAGGATACGCAGTATTTT. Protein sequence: CASSIAAAGEDTQYF. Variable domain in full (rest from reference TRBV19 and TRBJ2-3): DGGITQSPKYLFRKEGQNVTLSCEQNLNHDAMYWYRQDPGQGLRLIYYSQIVNDFQKGDIAEGYSVSREKKESFPLTVTSAQKNPTAFYLCASSIAAAGEDTQYFGPGTRLTVL.

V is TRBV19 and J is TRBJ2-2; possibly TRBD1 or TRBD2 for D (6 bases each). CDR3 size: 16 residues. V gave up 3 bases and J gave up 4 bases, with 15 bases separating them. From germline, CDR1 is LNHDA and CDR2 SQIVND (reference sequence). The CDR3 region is CASSIMGARGTGELFF. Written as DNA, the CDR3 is TGTGCCAGTAGTATTATGGGGGCGCGGGGCACCGGGGAGCTGTTTTTT.

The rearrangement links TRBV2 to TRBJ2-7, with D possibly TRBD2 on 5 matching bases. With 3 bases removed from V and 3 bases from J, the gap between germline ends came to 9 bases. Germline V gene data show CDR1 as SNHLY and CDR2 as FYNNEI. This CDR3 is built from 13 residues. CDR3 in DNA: TGTGCCAGCAGTGACTGGCGGGTCTACGAGCAGTACTTC. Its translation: CASSDWRVYEQYF.

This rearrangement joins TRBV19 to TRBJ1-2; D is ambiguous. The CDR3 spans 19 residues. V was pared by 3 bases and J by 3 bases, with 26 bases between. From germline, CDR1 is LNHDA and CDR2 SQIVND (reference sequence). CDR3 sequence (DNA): TGTGCCAGTAGTATCCGGTTTAGTATGAGGGCCGAGACCTACTATGGCTACACCTTC. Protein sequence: CASSIRFSMRAETYYGYTF.

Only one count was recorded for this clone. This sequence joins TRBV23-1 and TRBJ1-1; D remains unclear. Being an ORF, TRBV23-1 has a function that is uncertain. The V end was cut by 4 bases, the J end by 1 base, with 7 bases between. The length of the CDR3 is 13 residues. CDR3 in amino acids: CASSPDWNTEAFF. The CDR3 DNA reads TGCGCCAGCAGTCCAGACTGGAACACTGAAGCTTTCTTT.